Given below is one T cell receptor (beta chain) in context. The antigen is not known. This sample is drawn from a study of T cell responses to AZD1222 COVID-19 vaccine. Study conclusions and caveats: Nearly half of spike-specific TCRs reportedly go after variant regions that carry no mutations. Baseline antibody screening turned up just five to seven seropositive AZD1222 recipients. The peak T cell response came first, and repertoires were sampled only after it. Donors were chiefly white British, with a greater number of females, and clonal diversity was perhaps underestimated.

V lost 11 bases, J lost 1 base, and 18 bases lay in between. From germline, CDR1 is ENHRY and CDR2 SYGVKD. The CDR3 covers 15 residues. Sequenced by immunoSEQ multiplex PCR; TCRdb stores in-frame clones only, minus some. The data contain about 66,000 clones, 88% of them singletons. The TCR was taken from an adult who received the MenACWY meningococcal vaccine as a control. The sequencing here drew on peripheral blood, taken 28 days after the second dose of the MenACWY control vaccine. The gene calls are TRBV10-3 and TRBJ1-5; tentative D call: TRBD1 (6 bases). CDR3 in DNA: TGTGCCTCTAAAGGGGGGGGAGAAAGCAATCAGCCCCAGCATTTT. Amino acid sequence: CASKGGGESNQPQHF.